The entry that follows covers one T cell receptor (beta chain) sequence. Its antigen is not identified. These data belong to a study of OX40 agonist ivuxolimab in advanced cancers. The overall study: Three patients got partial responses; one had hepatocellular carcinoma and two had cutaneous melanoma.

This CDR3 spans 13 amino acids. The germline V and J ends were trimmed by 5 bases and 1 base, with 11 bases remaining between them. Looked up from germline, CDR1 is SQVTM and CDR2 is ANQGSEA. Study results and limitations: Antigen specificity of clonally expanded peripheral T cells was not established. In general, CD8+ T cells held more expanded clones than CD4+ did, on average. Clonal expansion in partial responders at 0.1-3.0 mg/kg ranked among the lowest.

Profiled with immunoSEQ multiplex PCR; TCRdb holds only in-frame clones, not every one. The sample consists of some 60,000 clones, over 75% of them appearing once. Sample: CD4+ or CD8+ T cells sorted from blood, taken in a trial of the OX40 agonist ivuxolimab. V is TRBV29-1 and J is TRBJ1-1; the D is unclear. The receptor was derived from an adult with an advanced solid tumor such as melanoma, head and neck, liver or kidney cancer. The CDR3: CSVTNDGNTEAFF. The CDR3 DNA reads TGCAGCGTTACCAACGACGGGAACACTGAAGCTTTCTTT.